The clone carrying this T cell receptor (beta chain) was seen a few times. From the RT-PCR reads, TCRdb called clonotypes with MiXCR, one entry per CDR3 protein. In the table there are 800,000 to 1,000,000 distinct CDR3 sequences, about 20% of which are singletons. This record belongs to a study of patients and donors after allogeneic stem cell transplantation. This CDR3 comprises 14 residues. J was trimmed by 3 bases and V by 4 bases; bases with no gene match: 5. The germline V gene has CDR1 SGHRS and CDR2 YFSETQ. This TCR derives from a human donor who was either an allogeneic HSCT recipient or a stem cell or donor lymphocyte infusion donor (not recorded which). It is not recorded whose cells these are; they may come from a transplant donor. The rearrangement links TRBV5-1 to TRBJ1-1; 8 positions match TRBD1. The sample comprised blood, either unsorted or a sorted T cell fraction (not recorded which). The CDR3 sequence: CASSAGTGDTEAFF. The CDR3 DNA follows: TGCGCCAGCAGCGCCGGGACAGGTGACACTGAAGCTTTCTTT.